The sequence of this TCR beta chain was determined in a study of blood T cell repertoires in COVID-19. At the level of the study: Sites in the United States, Italy and Spain provided acute and convalescent COVID-19 samples. Sources were T cells, B-cell-depleted T cells, or PBMCs; the material itself was cDNA or gDNA.

The authors' processing: For nucleated cells, counts were estimated from reference gene primer amplification. Sequenced by immunoSEQ multiplex PCR; TCRdb stores in-frame clones only, minus some. Clone size and the V and J calls come from that table; the DNA yielded D and trimming. The table records over 110,000 clones, 79% of them present only once. Germline V gene data show CDR1 as ENHRY and CDR2 as SYGVKD. Trimming removed 5 bases from V and 6 bases from J; junction bases left unmatched: 5. The CDR3 sequence is 13 residues long. The V call is TRBV10-3, the J call TRBJ1-2; TRBD1 aligns across 8 bases. The clonotype comes from a man aged 55 to 70 with acute or convalescent COVID-19. Material: peripheral blood. The CDR3 DNA is TGTGCCATCAGTCCTGACAGGGGTAATGGCTACACCTTC. This codes for CAISPDRGNGYTF.